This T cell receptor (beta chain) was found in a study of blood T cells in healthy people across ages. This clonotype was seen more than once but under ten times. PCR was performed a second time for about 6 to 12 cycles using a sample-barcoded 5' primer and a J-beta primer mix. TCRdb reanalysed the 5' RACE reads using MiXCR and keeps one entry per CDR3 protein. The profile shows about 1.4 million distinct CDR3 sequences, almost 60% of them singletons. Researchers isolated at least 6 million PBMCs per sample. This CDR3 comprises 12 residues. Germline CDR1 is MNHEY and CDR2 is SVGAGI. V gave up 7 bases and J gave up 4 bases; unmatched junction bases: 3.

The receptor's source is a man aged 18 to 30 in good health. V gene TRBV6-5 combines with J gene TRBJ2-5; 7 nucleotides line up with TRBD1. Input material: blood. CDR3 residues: CASTDRLETQYF. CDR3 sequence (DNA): TGTGCCAGCACGGACAGGTTAGAGACCCAGTACTTC.